The rows below give T cell receptor beta chains drawn from one sample of a study of blood T cell repertoires in COVID-19. Libraries were prepared by immunoSEQ multiplex PCR; TCRdb keeps only in-frame clonotypes and omits some of them. Here the sample spans roughly 480,000 clones, approximately 89% being singletons. Sample: peripheral blood. The origin of the receptors is a man between 18 and 35 years old with COVID-19, enrolled during active disease. Both conserved end residues are part of each CDR3. The D gene is left open where the match is weak. Rows give clone size only sometimes, using once, few, many, or a class for an expanded clone.

V gene	clone size	J gene	D gene	CDR3 protein	CDR3 DNA
TRBV19	-	TRBJ1-2	-	CASTLGGAGDYGYTF	TGTGCCAGTACCCTCGGTGGGGCAGGTGATTATGGCTACACCTTC
TRBV9	-	TRBJ2-4	TRBD2	CASSVSGRLAKNIQYF	TGTGCCAGCAGCGTCAGCGGGAGGCTAGCCAAAAACATTCAGTACTTC
TRBV11-3	-	TRBJ2-1	TRBD2	CASSLSGGVRNRQFF	TGTGCCAGCAGCCTGAGCGGGGGGGTCCGAAATCGGCAGTTCTTC
TRBV5-1	-	TRBJ2-7	TRBD1	CASVLGTGESYEQYF	TGCGCCAGCGTACTGGGGACAGGGGAGTCCTACGAGCAGTACTTC
TRBV25-1	-	TRBJ2-1	TRBD2	CASSIHVRGGSYNEQFF	TGTGCCAGCAGTATACACGTACGGGGGGGCTCCTACAATGAGCAGTTCTTC
TRBV7-9	-	TRBJ2-7	TRBD2	CASSLGLAGGLKSYEQYF	TGTGCCAGCAGCTTAGGTTTAGCGGGGGGGCTGAAGTCCTACGAGCAGTACTTC
TRBV19	-	TRBJ1-1	TRBD1	CASSRDRGETAFF	TGTGCCAGTAGTAGGGACAGGGGAGAAACAGCTTTCTTT
TRBV7-6	few	TRBJ2-1	TRBD2	CASSSSTGLATNEQFF	TGTGCCAGCAGCTCAAGTACGGGACTAGCTACCAATGAGCAGTTCTTC
TRBV19	once	TRBJ2-7	-	CASSILRGEQYF	TGTGCCAGTAGTATACTAAGGGGCGAGCAGTACTTC
TRBV10-3	-	TRBJ1-2	TRBD1	CAISTGTGDRNYGYTF	TGTGCCATCAGCACCGGGACAGGGGACCGCAACTATGGCTACACCTTC
TRBV27	-	TRBJ2-6	-	CASSSQTGSGANVLTF	TGTGCCAGCAGTTCCCAGACGGGCTCTGGGGCCAACGTCCTGACTTTC
TRBV7-9	-	TRBJ2-7	-	CASSSAASYEQYF	TGTGCCAGCAGCTCAGCGGCCTCCTACGAGCAGTACTTC
TRBV19	once	TRBJ2-3	-	CASSRDNSADTQYF	TGTGCCAGTAGTCGGGACAATTCCGCAGATACGCAGTATTTT